Sequencing of this TCR beta chain was carried out in a study of blood T cell repertoires in COVID-19. Clones were read by immunoSEQ multiplex PCR, and TCRdb kept only the in-frame ones, dropping some. The sample includes 130,000 or so clones, around nine tenths of them seen just once. The V end was cut by 2 bases, the J end by 2 bases, with 6 bases between. The length of the CDR3 is 14 residues. Germline loops: CDR1 SEHNR, CDR2 FQNEAQ (reference sequence). The chain is built from TRBV7-9 and TRBJ2-2; D unclear. Sequences were obtained from peripheral blood. The clonotype was recovered from a woman between 50 and 59 years old with acute or convalescent COVID-19. The CDR3 sequence: CASSLTQNTGELFF. CDR3 DNA: TGTGCCAGCAGCTTAACACAAAACACCGGGGAGCTGTTTTTT.